The next 18 T cell receptor beta chains were all read from a single sample in a study of blood T cell repertoires in COVID-19. Produced via immunoSEQ multiplex PCR; TCRdb's table is partial and in-frame only. Among 250,000 to 300,000 clones listed, under 90% were seen once. The specimen was peripheral blood. These receptors were obtained from a man aged 45-65 years with acute or convalescent COVID-19.

The genes are TRBV5-4 and TRBJ1-5; D call uncertain. The ends were cut back, 0 bases at V and 9 bases at J, with 13 bases in the middle. Germline-derived CDR1 and CDR2 are SGHNT and YYREEE (reference sequence). The CDR3 runs to 14 residues. The CDR3 nucleotides read TGTGCCAGCAGCTTGGCCGGGGTCTCGGGGCCCCAGCATTTT. Amino acid sequence: CASSLAGVSGPQHF.

The rearrangement links TRBV5-1 to TRBJ1-1; tentative D call: TRBD1 (6 bases). This CDR3 contains 14 residues. Trimming left V 0 bases short and J 0 bases short, with 6 bases between. Germline CDR1 reads SGHRS; CDR2 reads YFSETQ. For the CDR3, the DNA is TGCGCCAGCAGCTTGGGGACAGTGAACACTGAAGCTTTCTTT. Translating gives CASSLGTVNTEAFF.

The chain joins TRBV27 to TRBJ2-3; D remains unclear. Germline assignment: CDR1 MNHEY and CDR2 SMNVEV (reference sequence). The CDR3 length is 12 residues. Deletions cut 5 bases from V and 8 bases from J, with 11 bases between. CDR3 nucleotide sequence: TGTGCCAGCAGTCCAATGCCCGGTACGCAGTATTTT. As protein: CASSPMPGTQYF.

This rearrangement joins TRBV5-1 to TRBJ2-5; D remains ambiguous. CDR3 length equals 14 residues. The germline V gene has CDR1 SGHRS and CDR2 YFSETQ. Trimming shortened V by 3 bases and J by 1 base, and 10 bases separated the two germline ends. The CDR3 here is CASSSTNLQETQYF. The CDR3 DNA reads as TGCGCCAGCAGCTCAACAAACCTCCAAGAGACCCAGTACTTC.

The CDR3 nucleotides read TGTGCCAGCAGCCAGGCCGCAGGTCGCGGGGAACTGTTTTTT. This sequence encodes CASSQAAGRGELFF. The chain has TRBV3-1 (or the pseudogene TRBV3-2) and TRBJ1-4; D not certain. Germline CDR1 reads LGHDT; CDR2 reads YNNKEL (reference sequence). V shed 3 bases and J shed 12 bases, with 17 bases lying between them. The CDR3 extends over 14 amino acids.

The J gene is TRBJ1-5, the V gene TRBV30; a possible D gene is TRBD1 (6 bases). V gave up 5 bases and J gave up 0 bases, with 11 bases separating them. The CDR3 length is 14 residues. The V gene's germline CDR1 is GTSNPN and CDR2 SVGIG (reference sequence). The CDR3 region has the DNA TGTGCCTGGGGACAGTCCAATAGCAATCAGCCCCAGCATTTT. Amino acids: CAWGQSNSNQPQHF. Together with reference TRBV30 and TRBJ1-5, the CDR3 gives the full variable domain: SQTIHQWPATLVQPVGSPLSLECTVEGTSNPNLYWYRQAAGRGLQLLFYSVGIGQISSEVPQNLSASRPQDRQFILSSKKLLLSDSGFYLCAWGQSNSNQPQHFGDGTRLSIL.

The genes are TRBV3-1 (or the pseudogene TRBV3-2) and TRBJ2-2, with D perhaps matching TRBD2 (7 bases). V shed 1 base and J shed 6 bases, with 12 bases lying between them. The V gene's germline CDR1 is LGHDT and CDR2 YNNKEL (reference sequence). This CDR3 has 15 amino acids. The CDR3 reads CASSQVRGLAGELFF. The DNA for the CDR3 is TGTGCCAGCAGCCAAGTGCGGGGGCTGGCCGGGGAGCTGTTTTTT.

This clone has only one observation. This sequence joins TRBV12-3 or TRBV12-4 and TRBJ1-6; a possible D gene is TRBD1 (5 bases). This CDR3 contains 13 residues. The V end lost 5 bases, the J end lost 12 bases, and 14 bases lay between the germline ends. Written as DNA, the CDR3 is TGTGCCAGCAGTATGACCCCGGGGGTACCCCTCCACTTT. Residues: CASSMTPGVPLHF.

The rearrangement joins TRBV10-3 to TRBJ1-2; a possible D gene is TRBD1 (5 bases). Germline CDR1 reads ENHRY; CDR2 reads SYGVKD. V dropped 3 bases and J dropped 4 bases, with 9 bases sitting between them. The length of the CDR3 is 13 residues. The CDR3: CAISEPGGYGYTF. CDR3 DNA sequence: TGTGCCATCAGTGAACCGGGGGGCTATGGCTACACCTTC.

This clone was seen once. The chain is built from TRBV6-5 and TRBJ2-1; 8 bases line up with TRBD1. V gave up 7 bases and J gave up 7 bases; unmatched junction bases: 6. The CDR3 runs to 13 residues. Germline CDR1 reads MNHEY; CDR2 reads SVGAGI. The CDR3 reads CASKWTGTNEQFF. CDR3 DNA: TGTGCCAGCAAATGGACAGGGACGAATGAGCAGTTCTTC.

The gene calls are TRBV18 and TRBJ1-1; D remains unclear. The CDR3 runs 17 residues. CDR1 is KGHSH and CDR2 is LQKENI in the germline V gene. Between the trimmed V and J ends, which lost 3 bases and 7 bases, there was a span of 24 bases. The CDR3 DNA sequence: TGTGCCAGCTCACCTCGCCGCGCCAGGCCCCCACACGGTGAAGCTTTCTTT. Translation: CASSPRRARPPHGEAFF.

The V gene is TRBV3-1 (or the pseudogene TRBV3-2), the J gene TRBJ2-2, with D tentatively TRBD2 (6 bases). This CDR3 comprises 12 residues. V was trimmed by 7 bases and J by 8 bases, leaving 11 bases between them. Germline assignment: CDR1 LGHDT and CDR2 YNNKEL (reference sequence). Here the CDR3 reads CASNGGAGELFF. The CDR3 DNA follows: TGTGCCAGCAACGGCGGGGCAGGGGAGCTGTTTTTT.

The chain combines TRBV14 with TRBJ2-7; 8 nucleotides match TRBD1. The junction had 6 bases not matched to a gene; V was cut back by 1 base and J by 4 bases. The CDR3 sequence is 15 residues long. The germline V gene encodes CDR1 SGHDN and CDR2 FVKESK. The CDR3 sequence is CASSQVGRGLYEQYF. In DNA form, the CDR3 reads TGTGCCAGCAGCCAAGTAGGCAGGGGGCTTTACGAGCAGTACTTC. The full variable domain, its missing parts supplied by reference TRBV14 and TRBJ2-7, is EAGVTQFPSHSVIEKGQTVTLRCDPISGHDNLYWYRRVMGKEIKFLLHFVKESKQDESGMPNNRFLAERTGGTYSTLKVQPAELEDSGVYFCASSQVGRGLYEQYFGPGTRLTVT.

The chain has TRBV5-1 and TRBJ1-3, with D unclear. The CDR3 is 14 amino acids. Germline CDR1 and CDR2: SGHRS and YFSETQ. Trimming took 4 bases from V and 4 from J, leaving 12 bases between them. The CDR3 loop is CASSELGGGNTIYF. CDR3 nucleotides: TGCGCCAGCAGCGAACTGGGCGGGGGAAACACCATATATTTT.

The V and J genes are TRBV27 and TRBJ2-5; 10 positions match TRBD1. V shed 6 bases and J 3 bases; nucleotides not matched to a gene: 13. The germline V gene encodes CDR1 MNHEY and CDR2 SMNVEV (reference sequence). CDR3 size: 17 residues. Here the CDR3 reads CASRDPFETGGEETQYF. The CDR3 coding sequence is TGTGCCAGCAGAGATCCGTTTGAGACAGGGGGCGAAGAGACCCAGTACTTC.

The J gene is TRBJ2-2, the V gene TRBV7-3; the match to TRBD1 covers 10 bases. Per germline, CDR1 SGHTA and CDR2 FQGTGA. The CDR3 covers 17 residues. V lost 1 base, J lost 4 bases, and 6 bases stayed unmatched. CDR3 bases: TGTGCCAGCAGCTTAATAGGCGGGACAGGGGTCACCGGGGAGCTGTTTTTT. It specifies CASSLIGGTGVTGELFF.

The gene calls are TRBV30 and TRBJ2-7; possibly TRBD2 for D (5 bases). Germline V CDR1 and CDR2: GTSNPN, SVGIG (reference sequence). The CDR3 loop spans 12 amino acids. Between the trimmed V and J ends, which lost 2 bases and 4 bases, there was a span of 9 bases. CDR3 protein: CAWSTGFYEQYF. The CDR3 bases are TGTGCCTGGAGTACGGGGTTTTACGAGCAGTACTTC. Full variable domain (outside the CDR3, taken from reference TRBV30 and TRBJ2-7): SQTIHQWPATLVQPVGSPLSLECTVEGTSNPNLYWYRQAAGRGLQLLFYSVGIGQISSEVPQNLSASRPQDRQFILSSKKLLLSDSGFYLCAWSTGFYEQYFGPGTRLTVT.

The chain combines TRBV30 with TRBJ2-7; a possible D gene is TRBD1 (5 bases). This CDR3 comprises 12 residues. Germline-derived CDR1 and CDR2 are GTSNPN and SVGIG (reference sequence). The germline V and J ends were trimmed by 5 bases and 6 bases, with 14 bases remaining between them. The chain's CDR3 is CAWESLGREQYF. The CDR3 DNA is TGTGCCTGGGAGTCCCTGGGGCGCGAGCAGTACTTC.